The text below deals with one T cell receptor beta chain. Its antigen is undetermined. This entry belongs to a study of radiotherapy plus CTLA-4 blockade in lung cancer. Findings of the study overall: How blood T cell clones changed early, along with interferon-beta, reportedly forecast response best.

The CDR3 extends over 15 amino acids. The junction had 12 bases not matched to a gene; V was cut back by 4 bases and J by 9 bases. Germline CDR1 SGHRS, CDR2 YFSETQ. The repertoire was sequenced with immunoSEQ multiplex PCR; TCRdb's copy has only in-frame clones and lacks some. The table has 83,000 or so clones, around 83% seen once. The sample consisted of peripheral blood, taken from a patient treated with radiotherapy plus ipilimumab. The source is a human donor with non-small cell lung cancer who had stable disease on radiotherapy plus ipilimumab. The chain has TRBV5-1 and TRBJ2-1; 8 nucleotides align to TRBD2. The DNA of the CDR3 is TGCGCCAGCAGCCCCGGACTAGCCCCACCCGGTGAGCAGTTCTTC. This codes for CASSPGLAPPGEQFF.